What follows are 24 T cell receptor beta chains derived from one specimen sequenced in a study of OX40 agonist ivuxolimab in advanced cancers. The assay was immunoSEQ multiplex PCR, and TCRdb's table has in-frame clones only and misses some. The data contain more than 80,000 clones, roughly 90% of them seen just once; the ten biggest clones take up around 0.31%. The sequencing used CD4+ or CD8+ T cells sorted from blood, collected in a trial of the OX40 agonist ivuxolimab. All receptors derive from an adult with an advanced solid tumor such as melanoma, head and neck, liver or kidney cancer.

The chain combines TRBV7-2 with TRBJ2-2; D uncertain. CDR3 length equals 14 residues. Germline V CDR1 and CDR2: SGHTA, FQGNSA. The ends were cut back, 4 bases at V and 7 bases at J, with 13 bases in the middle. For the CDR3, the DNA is TGTGCCAGCAGCTCCGGCCCTGGGGTCGGGGAGCTGTTTTTT. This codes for CASSSGPGVGELFF.

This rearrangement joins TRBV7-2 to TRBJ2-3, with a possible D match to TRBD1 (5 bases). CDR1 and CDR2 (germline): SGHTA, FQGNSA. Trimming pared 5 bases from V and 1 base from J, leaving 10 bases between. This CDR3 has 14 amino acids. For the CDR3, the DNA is TGTGCCAGCAGCAGACAGTCAGGCACAGATACGCAGTATTTT. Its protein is CASSRQSGTDTQYF.

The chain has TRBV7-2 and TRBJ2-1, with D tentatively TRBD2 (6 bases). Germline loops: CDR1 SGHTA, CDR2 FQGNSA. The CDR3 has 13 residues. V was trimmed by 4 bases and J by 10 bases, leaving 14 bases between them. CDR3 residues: CASSSGLSREQFF. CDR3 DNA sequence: TGTGCCAGCAGCTCGGGACTCTCCAGGGAGCAGTTCTTC.

The CDR3: CASSVGTYQETQYF. CDR3 DNA sequence: TGTGCCAGCAGCGTAGGGACGTATCAAGAGACCCAGTACTTC. The chain recombines TRBV9 with TRBJ2-5; D is undetermined. Trimming cost V 0 bases and J 2 bases, with 8 bases left between them. The germline V gene encodes CDR1 SGDLS and CDR2 YYNGEE. This CDR3 region has 14 residues.

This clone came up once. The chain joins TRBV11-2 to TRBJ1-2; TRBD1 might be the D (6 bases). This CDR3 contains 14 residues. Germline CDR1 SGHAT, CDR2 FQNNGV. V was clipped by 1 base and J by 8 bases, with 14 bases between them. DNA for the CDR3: TGTGCCAGCAGCTTAGCTGGGGGGGCGCAGGGCTACACCTTC. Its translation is CASSLAGGAQGYTF. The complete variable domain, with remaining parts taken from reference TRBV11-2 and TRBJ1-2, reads EAGVAQSPRYKIIEKRQSVAFWCNPISGHATLYWYQQILGQGPKLLIQFQNNGVVDDSQLPKDRFSAERLKGVDSTLKIQPAKLEDSAVYLCASSLAGGAQGYTFGSGTRLTVV.

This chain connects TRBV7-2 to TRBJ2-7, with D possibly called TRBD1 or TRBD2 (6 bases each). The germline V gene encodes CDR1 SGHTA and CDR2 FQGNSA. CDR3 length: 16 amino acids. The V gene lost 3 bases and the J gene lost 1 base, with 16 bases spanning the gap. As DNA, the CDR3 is TGTGCCAGCAGCTTGGAGGGACATCCGGGTTCCTACGAGCAGTACTTC. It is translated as CASSLEGHPGSYEQYF.

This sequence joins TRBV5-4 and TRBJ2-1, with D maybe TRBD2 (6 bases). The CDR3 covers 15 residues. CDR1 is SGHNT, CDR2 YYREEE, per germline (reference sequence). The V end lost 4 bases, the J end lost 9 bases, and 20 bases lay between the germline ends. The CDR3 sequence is CASSPGTPAGSEQFF. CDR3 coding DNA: TGTGCCAGCAGCCCTGGGACTCCCGCTGGGAGTGAGCAGTTCTTC.

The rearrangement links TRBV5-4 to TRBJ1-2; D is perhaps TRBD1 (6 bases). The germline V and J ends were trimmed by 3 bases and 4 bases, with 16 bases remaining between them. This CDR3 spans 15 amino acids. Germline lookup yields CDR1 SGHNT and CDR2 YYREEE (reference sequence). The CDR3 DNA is TGTGCCAGCAGCTCCCCGGCGGGGGGCGGCTATGGCTACACCTTC. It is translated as CASSSPAGGGYGYTF.

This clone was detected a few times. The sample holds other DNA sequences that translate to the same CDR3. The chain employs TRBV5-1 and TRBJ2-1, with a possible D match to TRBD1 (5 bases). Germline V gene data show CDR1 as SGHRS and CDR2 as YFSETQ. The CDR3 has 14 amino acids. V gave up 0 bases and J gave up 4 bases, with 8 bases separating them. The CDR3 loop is CASSLGQRYNEQFF. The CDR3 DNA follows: TGCGCCAGCAGCTTGGGACAGAGATACAATGAGCAGTTCTTC. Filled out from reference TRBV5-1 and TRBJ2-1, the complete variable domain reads KAGVTQTPRYLIKTRGQQVTLSCSPISGHRSVSWYQQTPGQGLQFLFEYFSETQRNKGNFPGRFSGRQFSNSRSEMNVSTLELGDSALYLCASSLGQRYNEQFFGPGTRLTVL.

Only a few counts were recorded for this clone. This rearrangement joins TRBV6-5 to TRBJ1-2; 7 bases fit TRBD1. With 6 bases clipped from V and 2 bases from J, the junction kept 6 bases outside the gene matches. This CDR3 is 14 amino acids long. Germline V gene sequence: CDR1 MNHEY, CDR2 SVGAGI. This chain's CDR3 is CASRRQGWNYGYTF. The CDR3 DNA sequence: TGTGCCAGCAGGAGACAGGGTTGGAACTATGGCTACACCTTC.

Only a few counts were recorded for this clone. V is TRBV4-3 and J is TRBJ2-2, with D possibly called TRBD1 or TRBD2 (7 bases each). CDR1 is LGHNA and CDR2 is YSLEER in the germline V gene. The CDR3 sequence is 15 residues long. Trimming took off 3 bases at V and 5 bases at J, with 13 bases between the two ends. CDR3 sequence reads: CASSHRGEGTGELFF. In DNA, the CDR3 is TGCGCCAGCAGCCACAGGGGGGAGGGAACCGGGGAGCTGTTTTTT.

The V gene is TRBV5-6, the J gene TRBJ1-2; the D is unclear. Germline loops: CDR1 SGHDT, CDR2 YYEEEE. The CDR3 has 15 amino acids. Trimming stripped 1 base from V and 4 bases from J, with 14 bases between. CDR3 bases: TGTGCCAGCAGCTTGCGGCAGTCTTTGTTCTATGGCTACACCTTC. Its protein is CASSLRQSLFYGYTF.

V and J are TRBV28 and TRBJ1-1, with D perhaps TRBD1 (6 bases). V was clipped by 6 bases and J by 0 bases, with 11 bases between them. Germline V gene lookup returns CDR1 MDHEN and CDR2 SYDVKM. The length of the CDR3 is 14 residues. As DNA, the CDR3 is TGTGCCAGCAGCTCTGGACAGTTGAACACTGAAGCTTTCTTT. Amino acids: CASSSGQLNTEAFF.

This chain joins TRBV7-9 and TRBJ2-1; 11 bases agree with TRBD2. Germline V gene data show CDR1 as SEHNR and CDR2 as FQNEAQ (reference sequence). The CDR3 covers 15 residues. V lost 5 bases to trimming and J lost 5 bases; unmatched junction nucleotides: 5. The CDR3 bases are TGTGCCAGCAGCCATCTAGCGGGAGGAGACAATGAGCAGTTCTTC. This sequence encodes CASSHLAGGDNEQFF.

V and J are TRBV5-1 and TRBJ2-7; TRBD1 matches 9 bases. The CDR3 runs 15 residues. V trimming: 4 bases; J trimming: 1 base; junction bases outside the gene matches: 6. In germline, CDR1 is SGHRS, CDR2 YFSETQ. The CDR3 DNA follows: TGCGCCAGCAGCCCTGGGACAGGGAATTCCTACGAGCAGTACTTC. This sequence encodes CASSPGTGNSYEQYF.

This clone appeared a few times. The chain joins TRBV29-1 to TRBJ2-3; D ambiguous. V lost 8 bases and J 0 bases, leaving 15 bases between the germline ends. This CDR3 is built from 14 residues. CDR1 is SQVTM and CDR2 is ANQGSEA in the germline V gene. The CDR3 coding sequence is TGCAGCTCTCCTGGGATTTCTAGCACAGATACGCAGTATTTT. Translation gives CSSPGISSTDTQYF.

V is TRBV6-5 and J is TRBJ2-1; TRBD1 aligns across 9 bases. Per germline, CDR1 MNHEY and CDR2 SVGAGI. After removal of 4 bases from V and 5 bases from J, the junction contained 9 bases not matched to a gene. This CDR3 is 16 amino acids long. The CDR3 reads CASSSTGTGLNNEQFF. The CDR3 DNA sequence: TGTGCCAGCAGTTCCACCGGGACAGGGCTTAACAATGAGCAGTTCTTC.

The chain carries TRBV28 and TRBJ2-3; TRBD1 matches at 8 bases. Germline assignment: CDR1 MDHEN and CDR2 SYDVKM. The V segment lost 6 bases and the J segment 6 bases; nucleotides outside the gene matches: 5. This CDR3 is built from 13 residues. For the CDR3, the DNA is TGTGCCAGCAGCCTGGACAGGGTGGATACGCAGTATTTT. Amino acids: CASSLDRVDTQYF.

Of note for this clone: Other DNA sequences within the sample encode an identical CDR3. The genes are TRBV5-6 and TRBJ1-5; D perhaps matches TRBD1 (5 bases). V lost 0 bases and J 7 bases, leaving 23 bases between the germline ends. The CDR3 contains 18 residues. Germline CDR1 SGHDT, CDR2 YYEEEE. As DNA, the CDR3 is TGTGCCAGCAGCTTGGATATATCGGACTCAGGGCGAAACCAGCCCCAGCATTTT. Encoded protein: CASSLDISDSGRNQPQHF.

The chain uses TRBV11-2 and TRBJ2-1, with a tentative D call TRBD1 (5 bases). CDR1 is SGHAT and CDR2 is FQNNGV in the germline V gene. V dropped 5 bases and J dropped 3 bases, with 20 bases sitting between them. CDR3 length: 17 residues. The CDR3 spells CASSPRTNQFVYNEQFF. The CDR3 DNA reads TGTGCCAGCAGCCCTCGGACAAATCAATTCGTCTACAATGAGCAGTTCTTC.

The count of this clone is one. The CDR3 sequence: CSVDRLAGGGNTQYF. As DNA, the CDR3 is TGCAGCGTTGACCGACTAGCGGGAGGGGGGAATACGCAGTATTTT. The chain employs TRBV29-1 and TRBJ2-3; 14 bases agree with TRBD2. CDR1 is SQVTM, CDR2 ANQGSEA, per germline. The V segment lost 3 bases and the J segment 7 bases; nucleotides outside the gene matches: 6. There are 15 residues in the CDR3.

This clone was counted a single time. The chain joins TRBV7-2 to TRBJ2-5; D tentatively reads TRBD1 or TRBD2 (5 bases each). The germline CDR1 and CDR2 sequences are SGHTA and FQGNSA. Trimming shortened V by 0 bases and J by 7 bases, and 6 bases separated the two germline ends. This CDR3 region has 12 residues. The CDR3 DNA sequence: TGTGCCAGCAGCTTAGCGAGGGGGACCCAGTACTTC. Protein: CASSLARGTQYF.

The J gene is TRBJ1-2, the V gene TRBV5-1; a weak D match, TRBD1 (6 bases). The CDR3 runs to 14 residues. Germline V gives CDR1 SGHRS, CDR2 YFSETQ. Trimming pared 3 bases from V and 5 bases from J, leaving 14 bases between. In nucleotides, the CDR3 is TGCGCCAGCAGCTCCTCGGGACAAGAATATGGCTACACCTTC. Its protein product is CASSSSGQEYGYTF. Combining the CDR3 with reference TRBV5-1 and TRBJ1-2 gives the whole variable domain KAGVTQTPRYLIKTRGQQVTLSCSPISGHRSVSWYQQTPGQGLQFLFEYFSETQRNKGNFPGRFSGRQFSNSRSEMNVSTLELGDSALYLCASSSSGQEYGYTFGSGTRLTVV.

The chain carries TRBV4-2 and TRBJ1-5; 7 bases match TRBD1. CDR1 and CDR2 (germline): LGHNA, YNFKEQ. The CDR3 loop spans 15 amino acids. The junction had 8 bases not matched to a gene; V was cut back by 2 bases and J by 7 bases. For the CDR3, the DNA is TGTGCCAGCAGCCAACGACAGGGTGAAGACCAGCCCCAGCATTTT. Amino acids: CASSQRQGEDQPQHF.